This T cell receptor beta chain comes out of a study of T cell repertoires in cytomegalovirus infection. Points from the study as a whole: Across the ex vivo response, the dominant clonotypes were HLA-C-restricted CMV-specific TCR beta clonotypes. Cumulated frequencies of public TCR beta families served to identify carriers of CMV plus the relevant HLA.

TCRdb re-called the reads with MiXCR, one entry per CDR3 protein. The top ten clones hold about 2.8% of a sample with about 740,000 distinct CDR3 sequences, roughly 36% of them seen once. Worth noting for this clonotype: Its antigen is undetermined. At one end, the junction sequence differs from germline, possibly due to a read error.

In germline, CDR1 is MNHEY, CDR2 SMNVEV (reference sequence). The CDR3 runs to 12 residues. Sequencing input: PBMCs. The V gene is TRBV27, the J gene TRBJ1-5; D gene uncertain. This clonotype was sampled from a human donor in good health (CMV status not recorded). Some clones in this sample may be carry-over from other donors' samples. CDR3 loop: CASRNPGQPHHF. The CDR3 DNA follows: TGTGCCAGCAGAAACCCCGGTCAGCCCCATCATTTT.